The 15 T cell receptor beta chains listed next were all sequenced from one sample in a study of blood T cells in healthy people across ages. Combining a sample-barcoded 5' primer with a J-beta primer mix, a second PCR ran for roughly 7 to 11 cycles. TCRdb fed the 5' RACE reads into MiXCR, producing one record per CDR3 protein. The data contain 500,000 to 600,000 distinct CDR3 sequences, 27% of them seen just once; the ten biggest clones take up about 18%. The material sequenced was blood. These TCRs come from a woman between 70 and 85 years old in good health.

This clonotype was recorded a few times. J is TRBJ1-5 and V is TRBV5-6; D is possibly TRBD1 (5 bases). Germline CDR1 reads SGHDT; CDR2 reads YYEEEE. The CDR3 sequence is 15 residues long. Trimming pared 5 bases from V and 2 bases from J, leaving 14 bases between. The CDR3 reads CASSWGGSGNQPQHF. The CDR3 DNA sequence: TGTGCCAGCAGTTGGGGGGGGAGCGGCAATCAGCCCCAGCATTTT.

This chain connects TRBV2 to TRBJ1-2, with a weak D call TRBD1 (6 bases). This CDR3 is built from 12 residues. In germline, CDR1 is SNHLY, CDR2 FYNNEI. Trimming cost V 8 bases and J 2 bases, with 9 bases left between them. CDR3 sequence (DNA): TGTGCCAGCCGCACAGGGAACTATGGCTACACCTTC. Protein sequence: CASRTGNYGYTF.

Regarding this clonotype: An end of the junction differs from the germline gene, which may be a read error. The chain joins TRBV19 to TRBJ1-1; 9 bases are shared with TRBD1. The V gene's germline CDR1 is LNHDA and CDR2 SQIVND (reference sequence). The CDR3 contains 14 residues. CDR3 loop: CASSTGQGYTGAFF. CDR3 DNA sequence: TGTGCCAGTAGTACGGGACAGGGTTACACTGGAGCTTTCTTT.

This chain links TRBV20-1 with TRBJ1-2; 8 nucleotides align to TRBD1. V shed 3 bases and J 4 bases; nucleotides not matched to a gene: 10. Germline CDR1 DFQATT, CDR2 SNEGSKA (reference sequence). This CDR3 has 15 residues. The CDR3 loop is CSASAGQDWIYGYTF. In DNA, the CDR3 is TGCAGTGCTAGTGCGGGACAGGATTGGATCTATGGCTACACCTTC.

V gene TRBV6-6 combines with J gene TRBJ2-7, with 7 nucleotides matching TRBD1. CDR3 length: 14 residues. The germline CDR1 and CDR2 sequences are MNHNY and SVGAGI (reference sequence). With V trimmed by 6 bases and J by 5 bases, 10 bases remained unmatched. The chain's CDR3 is CASSFGTAVDEQYF. The CDR3 nucleotides are TGTGCCAGCAGCTTCGGGACAGCCGTTGACGAGCAGTACTTC.

This clonotype was recorded a few times. The rearrangement links TRBV29-1 to TRBJ2-5; 9 positions agree with TRBD2. The J call may be faulty, since TRBJ2-1 better matches the DNA end. CDR1 and CDR2 from the germline V gene are SQVTM and ANQGSEA. The CDR3 has 14 amino acids. CDR3 in amino acids: CSVQRLAGYNEQFF. The CDR3 nucleotides read TGCAGCGTCCAAAGGCTAGCGGGGTACAATGAGCAGTTCTTC.

The CDR3 is CASSRQGFETQYF. In DNA, the CDR3 is TGTGCCAGCAGCAGACAGGGTTTTGAGACCCAGTACTTC. The chain links TRBV7-9 to TRBJ2-5, with TRBD1 matching over 7 bases. The junction had 5 bases not matched to a gene; V was cut back by 5 bases and J by 5 bases. Germline V gene lookup returns CDR1 SEHNR and CDR2 FQNEAQ (reference sequence). The CDR3 loop spans 13 amino acids.

This sequence joins TRBV20-1 and TRBJ1-5; 7 bases agree with TRBD1. The CDR3 length is 15 residues. From germline, CDR1 is DFQATT and CDR2 SNEGSKA (reference sequence). J was trimmed by 4 bases and V by 3 bases; bases with no gene match: 9. The CDR3 is CSASRGDSLNQPQHF. The CDR3 coding sequence is TGCAGTGCTAGTCGGGGGGACAGCTTAAATCAGCCCCAGCATTTT.

The chain carries TRBV5-6 and TRBJ2-5; D uncertain. Per the germline V gene, CDR1 is SGHDT and CDR2 is YYEEEE. There are 14 residues in the CDR3. Trimming removed 4 bases from V and 1 base from J, with 11 bases in between. The CDR3 DNA reads as TGTGCCAGCAGCCCCCCCCTCCTCCAAGAGACCCAGTACTTC. It encodes CASSPPLLQETQYF.

The V call is TRBV7-8, the J call TRBJ1-1; D possibly corresponds to TRBD1 (5 bases). This CDR3 is 15 amino acids long. Germline loops: CDR1 SGHVS, CDR2 FQNEAQ. Trimming left V 2 bases short and J 4 bases short, with 14 bases between. CDR3 bases: TGTGCCAGCAGCTTACCAGGGAAAGGGTTCACTGAAGCTTTCTTT. It is translated as CASSLPGKGFTEAFF.

The chain carries TRBV7-8 and TRBJ2-7; 9 bases match TRBD1. This CDR3 region has 15 residues. The germline gives CDR1 SGHVS, CDR2 FQNEAQ. The junction had 7 bases not matched to a gene; V was cut back by 6 bases and J by 1 base. CDR3 nucleotide sequence: TGTGCCAGCAGAAATGCCGGGACAGGGTCCTACGAGCAGTACTTC. It codes for CASRNAGTGSYEQYF.

This clonotype was seen a few times. This chain connects TRBV4-1 to TRBJ2-7; D remains ambiguous. The germline CDR1 and CDR2 sequences are MGHRA and YSYEKL. The CDR3 has 15 amino acids. V lost 0 bases and J 3 bases, leaving 12 bases between the germline ends. For the CDR3, the DNA is TGCGCCAGCAGCCAAGATGGGGATTCCCGCTACGAGCAGTACTTC. This codes for CASSQDGDSRYEQYF.

This clonotype has a handful of counts. The chain carries TRBV7-6 and TRBJ2-3, with D maybe TRBD2 (5 bases). The CDR3 has 15 residues. V shed 1 base and J shed 3 bases, with 11 bases lying between them. Germline V gene lookup returns CDR1 SGHVS and CDR2 FNYEAQ. CDR3 DNA sequence: TGTGCCAGCAGCTTAGGGACTCATGAGACAGATACGCAGTATTTT. It codes for CASSLGTHETDTQYF. Full variable domain (rest looked up from reference TRBV7-6 and TRBJ2-3): GAGVSQSPRYKVTKRGQDVALRCDPISGHVSLYWYRQALGQGPEFLTYFNYEAQQDKSGLPNDRFSAERPEGSISTLTIQRTEQRDSAMYRCASSLGTHETDTQYFGPGTRLTVL.

This clonotype was observed a few times. The J gene is TRBJ2-2, the V gene TRBV11-2; D gene unclear. The CDR3 has 15 residues. CDR1 SGHAT and CDR2 FQNNGV come from the germline V gene. V was trimmed by 0 bases and J by 11 bases, leaving 16 bases between them. The CDR3 DNA sequence: TGTGCCAGCAGCTTAGACATAGTGAGCAGCAGAGAGCTGTTTTTT. It encodes CASSLDIVSSRELFF.

The gene calls are TRBV5-1 and TRBJ2-1; 9 bases line up with TRBD2. Matching the DNA end better, TRBJ2-5 makes the J call doubtful. CDR3 length: 14 residues. Per germline, CDR1 SGHRS and CDR2 YFSETQ. CDR3 residues: CASSWTSVGETQYF. CDR3 DNA: TGCGCCAGCAGCTGGACTAGCGTTGGAGAGACCCAGTACTTC.